These 19 T cell receptor beta chains came from one sample sequenced in a study of cytomegalovirus exposure and HLA in healthy donors. Measured with immunoSEQ multiplex PCR; TCRdb has only the in-frame clones, and not every one. The table shows more than 85,000 clones, with 88% occurring only once. Sequenced sample: PBMCs. Receptor source: a woman under 40 in good health and CMV-seropositive.

The chain links TRBV29-1 to TRBJ2-3; D is unclear. V was cut by 7 bases and J by 4 bases, with 6 bases left in between. Looked up from germline, CDR1 is SQVTM and CDR2 is ANQGSEA. The CDR3 extends over 10 amino acids. CDR3 region: CSGAADTQYF. The CDR3 DNA reads TGCAGCGGCGCCGCAGATACGCAGTATTTT.

The V call is TRBV7-8, the J call TRBJ2-3, with 11 bases aligning to TRBD2. Trimming removed 4 bases from V and 3 bases from J; junction bases left unmatched: 6. The germline V gene has CDR1 SGHVS and CDR2 FQNEAQ. The CDR3 runs to 16 residues. The chain's CDR3 is CASSSSLAGGTDTQYF. CDR3 in DNA: TGTGCCAGCAGCTCCAGTCTAGCGGGGGGTACAGATACGCAGTATTTT.

Only a few counts were recorded for this clone. The rearrangement links TRBV7-8 to TRBJ2-7; TRBD1 is a possible D gene (6 bases). Per germline, CDR1 SGHVS and CDR2 FQNEAQ. V gave up 1 base and J gave up 3 bases, with 7 bases separating them. This CDR3 is built from 13 residues. CDR3 in DNA: TGTGCCAGCAGCTTAGGACAGGACTACGAGCAGTACTTC. Its protein is CASSLGQDYEQYF.

V is TRBV15 and J is TRBJ1-5; D is possibly TRBD1 (5 bases). CDR1 and CDR2 (germline): LNHNV, YYDKDF (reference sequence). Trimming removed 6 bases at V and 7 bases at J, with 19 bases between. The CDR3 length is 15 residues. The CDR3 here is CATSLRGGSWQPQHF. In DNA form, the CDR3 reads TGTGCCACCAGTCTTCGGGGGGGGTCTTGGCAGCCCCAGCATTTT.

The chain carries TRBV5-1 and TRBJ2-2; possible D gene TRBD2, 6 bases. The CDR3 has 14 amino acids. Germline assignment: CDR1 SGHRS and CDR2 YFSETQ. Trimming cost V 0 bases and J 6 bases, with 9 bases left between them. The CDR3 reads CASSLDGGAGELFF. CDR3 DNA: TGCGCCAGCAGCTTGGATGGAGGGGCCGGGGAGCTGTTTTTT. Supplemented by reference TRBV5-1 and TRBJ2-2, the full variable domain reads KAGVTQTPRYLIKTRGQQVTLSCSPISGHRSVSWYQQTPGQGLQFLFEYFSETQRNKGNFPGRFSGRQFSNSRSEMNVSTLELGDSALYLCASSLDGGAGELFFGEGSRLTVL.

The chain is built from TRBV7-2 and TRBJ2-7; 13 bases align to TRBD2. Germline V CDR1 and CDR2: SGHTA, FQGNSA. The trim removed 5 bases at V and 5 bases at J, leaving 15 bases unmatched. The CDR3 is 18 amino acids. Here the CDR3 DNA reads TGTGCCAGCAGCCCTCGGCCCCTACTAGCGGGAGGGCCAAACGAGCAGTACTTC. It encodes CASSPRPLLAGGPNEQYF.

The chain combines TRBV5-1 with TRBJ2-2; 7 bases line up with TRBD2. From germline, CDR1 is SGHRS and CDR2 YFSETQ. The CDR3 has 14 amino acids. The V and J ends lost 7 bases and 1 base, in that order; junction bases with no gene match: 4. CDR3 nucleotide sequence: TGCGCCAGCCGACGCGGGGGGAACACCGGGGAGCTGTTTTTT. Its protein product is CASRRGGNTGELFF.

The chain uses TRBV29-1 and TRBJ1-5, with a weak D call TRBD1 (6 bases). Looked up from germline, CDR1 is SQVTM and CDR2 is ANQGSEA. This CDR3 contains 14 residues. V lost 0 bases and J 7 bases, leaving 13 bases between the germline ends. The CDR3 protein is CSVEDPEGGQPQHF. CDR3 nucleotides: TGCAGCGTTGAAGATCCTGAGGGGGGGCAGCCCCAGCATTTT.

The V call is TRBV15, the J call TRBJ1-4; D possibly corresponds to TRBD1 (5 bases). The germline gives CDR1 LNHNV, CDR2 YYDKDF (reference sequence). V was clipped by 1 base and J by 6 bases, with 12 bases between them. There are 15 residues in the CDR3. DNA of the CDR3: TGTGCCACCAGCAGAGGGGGGGACCTGGATGAAAAACTGTTTTTT. This gives the protein CATSRGGDLDEKLFF.

The chain links TRBV19 to TRBJ1-5, with D unclear. The V gene's germline CDR1 is LNHDA and CDR2 SQIVND (reference sequence). The ends were cut back, 2 bases at V and 0 bases at J, with 14 bases in the middle. This CDR3 contains 17 residues. The CDR3 region is CASSILRGSLSNQPQHF. CDR3 sequence (DNA): TGTGCCAGTAGTATATTGAGAGGGTCTCTTAGCAATCAGCCCCAGCATTTT. The full variable domain, completed using reference TRBV19 and TRBJ1-5, is DGGITQSPKYLFRKEGQNVTLSCEQNLNHDAMYWYRQDPGQGLRLIYYSQIVNDFQKGDIAEGYSVSREKKESFPLTVTSAQKNPTAFYLCASSILRGSLSNQPQHFGDGTRLSIL.

The chain recombines TRBV5-6 with TRBJ2-7, with 12 nucleotides matching TRBD1. Germline CDR1 and CDR2: SGHDT and YYEEEE. After removal of 1 base from V and 7 bases from J, the junction contained 9 bases not matched to a gene. This CDR3 contains 16 residues. CDR3 residues: CASSLLAGQGAAEQYF. The CDR3 coding sequence is TGTGCCAGCAGCTTGCTGGCGGGACAGGGGGCAGCGGAGCAGTACTTC.

J is TRBJ2-5 and V is TRBV30; D call uncertain. This CDR3 comprises 13 residues. Per the germline V gene, CDR1 is GTSNPN and CDR2 is SVGIG (reference sequence). The V end lost 1 base, the J end lost 4 bases, and 10 bases lay between the germline ends. As DNA, the CDR3 is TGTGCCTGGAGTGGGCACAGTCTAGAGACCCAGTACTTC. This codes for CAWSGHSLETQYF.

The chain recombines TRBV5-4 with TRBJ2-1; D may be TRBD1 (5 bases). The CDR3 contains 15 residues. Trimming stripped 0 bases from V and 2 bases from J, with 9 bases between. Germline CDR1 SGHNT, CDR2 YYREEE (reference sequence). CDR3 protein: CASSLGDSAYNEQFF. CDR3 bases: TGTGCCAGCAGCTTGGGTGACAGCGCCTACAATGAGCAGTTCTTC.

J is TRBJ1-1 and V is TRBV10-3; no clear D gene. Trimming shortened V by 4 bases and J by 6 bases, and 15 bases separated the two germline ends. The germline V gene encodes CDR1 ENHRY and CDR2 SYGVKD. The CDR3 runs 14 residues. As DNA, the CDR3 is TGTGCCATCAGTGGGGCAGCCTCCCCCTCTGAAGCTTTCTTT. Translated: CAISGAASPSEAFF.

This clone was detected only once. The rearrangement uses TRBV4-3 and TRBJ2-2; 8 bases are shared with TRBD2. Per germline, CDR1 LGHNA and CDR2 YSLEER. This CDR3 is 15 amino acids long. The V and J ends lost 1 base and 6 bases, in that order; junction bases with no gene match: 4. The CDR3 here is CASSQVAGGPGELFF. As DNA, the CDR3 is TGCGCCAGCAGCCAAGTCGCGGGGGGTCCCGGGGAGCTGTTTTTT.

The rearrangement links TRBV27 to TRBJ2-1; 9 positions agree with TRBD2. Trimming took 3 bases from V and 2 from J; bases not matched to a gene: 2. The CDR3 totals 15 residues. Looked up from germline, CDR1 is MNHEY and CDR2 is SMNVEV (reference sequence). The chain's CDR3 is CASSLLAGTYNEQFF. The CDR3 bases are TGTGCCAGCAGTTTGCTAGCGGGAACCTACAATGAGCAGTTCTTC.

CDR3 region: CASSLGQPGNQPQHF. The DNA for the CDR3 is TGTGCCAGCAGCTTAGGACAGCCAGGGAATCAGCCCCAGCATTTT. The rearrangement links TRBV7-2 to TRBJ1-5, with D perhaps matching TRBD1 (5 bases). CDR1 is SGHTA, CDR2 FQGNSA, per germline. With 1 base removed from V and 4 bases from J, the gap between germline ends came to 11 bases. This CDR3 comprises 15 residues.

The chain is built from TRBV4-3 and TRBJ2-3, with TRBD2 matching over 7 bases. Germline CDR1 is LGHNA and CDR2 is YSLEER. The CDR3 runs to 19 residues. V gave up 0 bases and J gave up 0 bases; unmatched junction bases: 12. CDR3 loop: CASSQDYQRGEASTDTQYF. The CDR3 bases are TGCGCCAGCAGCCAAGATTACCAGCGGGGAGAAGCTAGCACAGATACGCAGTATTTT.

The chain couples TRBV14 to TRBJ2-5, with a weak D call TRBD2 (5 bases). The CDR3 totals 15 residues. Germline V lookup: CDR1 SGHDN, CDR2 FVKESK. V was cut by 3 bases and J by 5 bases, with 16 bases left in between. Written as DNA, the CDR3 is TGTGCCAGCAGCCACAGGTGGAACCCGGGGGAGACCCAGTACTTC. This gives the protein CASSHRWNPGETQYF.